Following are 29 T cell receptor beta chains from one sample sequenced in a study of cytomegalovirus exposure and HLA in healthy donors. It was with 60 Vbeta and 13 Jbeta primers that the PCR ran. The protocol was immunoSEQ multiplex PCR, while the TCRdb copy is restricted to in-frame clones and leaves out a portion. The table has fewer than 140,000 clones, 65% to 75% seen once. Sequences were obtained from PBMCs. These receptors originate from a female donor in good health and CMV-seronegative.

CDR3 nucleotides: TGTGCCAGCAGTGAAGGGGTGTCAGGGGGTCAGCCCCAGCATTTT. Its protein product is CASSEGVSGGQPQHF. The genes are TRBV6-1 and TRBJ1-5; 7 bases map to TRBD1. The CDR3 has 15 amino acids. Germline loops: CDR1 MNHNS, CDR2 SASEGT. Trimming cost V 1 base and J 6 bases; bases outside gene matches: 6.

The chain couples TRBV23-1 to TRBJ2-1, with a possible D match to TRBD2 (5 bases). TRBV23-1 has ORF status, its function being uncertain. Trimming shortened V by 4 bases and J by 4 bases, and 11 bases separated the two germline ends. The CDR3 consists of 14 residues. CDR3 amino acids: CASSRGPQYNEQFF. CDR3 sequence (DNA): TGCGCCAGCAGTCGCGGGCCGCAATACAATGAGCAGTTCTTC.

This clone was counted between two and nine times. The same CDR3 can be traced to other DNA sequences in this sample. The chain employs TRBV19 and TRBJ1-1; 7 bases fit TRBD1. The germline V gene encodes CDR1 LNHDA and CDR2 SQIVND (reference sequence). The CDR3 loop spans 13 amino acids. Trimming took 5 bases from V and 5 from J; bases not matched to a gene: 5. CDR3 amino acids: CASSSDRDTEAFF. CDR3 bases: TGTGCCAGTAGTTCAGACAGGGATACTGAAGCTTTCTTT.

The rearrangement joins TRBV7-9 to TRBJ2-1, with 7 bases aligning to TRBD1. Trimming cost V 10 bases and J 6 bases; bases outside gene matches: 15. The CDR3 spans 15 residues. The germline V gene encodes CDR1 SEHNR and CDR2 FQNEAQ (reference sequence). CDR3 in amino acids: CATRGEGTVGNEQFF. CDR3 DNA: TGTGCCACCAGGGGAGAGGGGACAGTGGGCAATGAGCAGTTCTTC.

The chain carries TRBV4-2 and TRBJ2-2; tentative D call: TRBD2 (5 bases). This CDR3 contains 14 residues. The V gene's germline CDR1 is LGHNA and CDR2 YNFKEQ. The ends were cut back, 4 bases at V and 8 bases at J, with 14 bases in the middle. The CDR3 here is CASSPRRGSGELFF. CDR3 DNA sequence: TGTGCCAGCAGCCCACGTCGGGGTTCAGGGGAGCTGTTTTTT.

The rearrangement links TRBV9 to TRBJ2-7; 11 bases are a match to TRBD2. Germline CDR1 SGDLS, CDR2 YYNGEE. This CDR3 has 13 amino acids. Losses at the gene ends were 3 bases for V and 6 bases for J; bases not matched to a gene: 2. The CDR3 bases are TGTGCCAGCAGCGACGGACTAGCGGGCGAGCAGTACTTC. Translation gives CASSDGLAGEQYF. Combining the CDR3 with reference TRBV9 and TRBJ2-7 gives the whole variable domain DSGVTQTPKHLITATGQRVTLRCSPRSGDLSVYWYQQSLDQGLQFLIQYYNGEERAKGNILERFSAQQFPDLHSELNLSSLELGDSALYFCASSDGLAGEQYFGPGTRLTVT.

This chain uses TRBV28 with TRBJ2-7; 8 bases are shared with TRBD2. The germline CDR1 and CDR2 sequences are MDHEN and SYDVKM. This CDR3 has 16 amino acids. The ends lost 5 bases at V and 1 base at J; junction bases unmatched: 10. In DNA form, the CDR3 reads TGTGCCAGCAGTGAAAGCGGGAGAGCGTTGTCCTACGAGCAGTACTTC. It encodes CASSESGRALSYEQYF. The entire variable domain, with the rest obtained from reference TRBV28 and TRBJ2-7, is as follows: DVKVTQSSRYLVKRTGEKVFLECVQDMDHENMFWYRQDPGLGLRLIYFSYDVKMKEKGDIPEGYSVSREKKERFSLILESASTNQTSMYLCASSESGRALSYEQYFGPGTRLTVT.

V gene TRBV30 combines with J gene TRBJ2-1, with D perhaps matching TRBD2 (6 bases). Germline loops: CDR1 GTSNPN, CDR2 SVGIG (reference sequence). The CDR3 has 13 residues. The ends were cut back, 4 bases at V and 9 bases at J, with 16 bases in the middle. The CDR3 is CAWKVRELGEQFF. The CDR3 coding sequence is TGTGCCTGGAAGGTACGGGAGTTGGGTGAGCAGTTCTTC.

This clone was found a few times. One junction end disagrees with the germline gene, perhaps due to a read error. The gene calls are TRBV7-9 and TRBJ1-4; 7 bases are a match to TRBD1. The germline gives CDR1 SEHNR, CDR2 FQNEAQ (reference sequence). The CDR3 length is 15 residues. The CDR3: CASTLGPRTGEKLFF. CDR3 sequence (DNA): TGTGCCAGCACCTTAGGGCCCCGGACAGGAGAAAAACTGTTTTTT.

The J gene is TRBJ1-5, the V gene TRBV5-5; a weak D match, TRBD1 (6 bases). Trimming left V 2 bases short and J 7 bases short, with 16 bases between. Germline V gene data show CDR1 as SGHKS and CDR2 as YYEKEE (reference sequence). The CDR3 spans 15 residues. The CDR3 loop is CASSFFKRQAQPQHF. The CDR3 DNA sequence: TGTGCCAGCAGCTTTTTCAAGCGACAGGCCCAGCCCCAGCATTTT.

The rearrangement links TRBV28 to TRBJ1-5, with D perhaps matching TRBD1 (5 bases). The germline gives CDR1 MDHEN, CDR2 SYDVKM. The CDR3 has 16 amino acids. Trimming removed 5 bases at V and 2 bases at J, with 16 bases between. CDR3 protein: CASSPAGRGGNQPQHF. For the CDR3, the DNA is TGTGCCAGCAGTCCAGCGGGGAGGGGAGGCAATCAGCCCCAGCATTTT.

The J gene is TRBJ2-1, the V gene TRBV10-3; 10 bases map to TRBD2. This CDR3 spans 17 amino acids. Germline CDR1 reads ENHRY; CDR2 reads SYGVKD. With V trimmed by 0 bases and J by 1 base, 3 bases remained unmatched. The CDR3 protein is CAISESVAGGSYNEQFF. The CDR3 bases are TGTGCCATCAGTGAGTCTGTAGCGGGAGGATCCTACAATGAGCAGTTCTTC.

V usage is TRBV4-3 and J usage is TRBJ1-1, with 8 bases identical to TRBD1. Germline CDR1 reads LGHNA; CDR2 reads YSLEER. V shed 3 bases, J shed 0 bases, and the junction held 3 bases outside the gene matches. This CDR3 spans 15 amino acids. The CDR3 DNA reads as TGCGCCAGCAGCCAGCGGACAGGGTTGAACACTGAAGCTTTCTTT. It specifies CASSQRTGLNTEAFF.

The chain recombines TRBV7-3 with TRBJ2-7; 11 positions agree with TRBD1. The CDR3 consists of 24 residues. CDR1 and CDR2 from the germline V gene are SGHTA and FQGTGA. V lost 1 base and J lost 0; bases outside the gene matches: 26. CDR3 in DNA: TGTGCCAGCAGCTTAATTCCCCAGGACAGGGGGCATGTCTCGGAGCGGGACGACTCCTACGAGCAGTACTTC. Its protein is CASSLIPQDRGHVSERDDSYEQYF.

The chain carries TRBV27 and TRBJ1-1; 7 bases are shared with TRBD1. Germline CDR1 reads MNHEY; CDR2 reads SMNVEV (reference sequence). V shed 0 bases and J 7 bases; nucleotides not matched to a gene: 14. The CDR3 loop spans 17 amino acids. Here the CDR3 reads CASSLSSTYGTVLEAFF. CDR3 sequence (DNA): TGTGCCAGCAGTTTATCGTCAACCTACGGGACAGTGCTTGAAGCTTTCTTT.

This clone was recorded a few times. This chain connects TRBV7-9 to TRBJ2-5; 10 bases match TRBD2. The CDR3 has 16 residues. Unmatched junction bases numbered 13, after V lost 7 bases and J lost 5 bases. Looked up from germline, CDR1 is SEHNR and CDR2 is FQNEAQ (reference sequence). The CDR3 spells CASTPPSGRAGETQYF. The CDR3 DNA is TGTGCCAGCACCCCCCCCAGCGGGAGGGCCGGGGAGACCCAGTACTTC.

The V gene is TRBV19, the J gene TRBJ2-7, with 9 bases matching TRBD1. J gave up 4 bases and V 3 bases, and 4 bases lay outside the gene matches. Germline V gene data show CDR1 as LNHDA and CDR2 as SQIVND (reference sequence). This CDR3 contains 14 residues. CDR3 nucleotide sequence: TGTGCCAGTAGTATGGCACAGGGGGCTTACGAGCAGTACTTC. This codes for CASSMAQGAYEQYF.

Here the CDR3 DNA reads TGTGCCAGCAGTTACAAAGGGGGCCGTGGAAACACCATATATTTT. Protein product: CASSYKGGRGNTIYF. The chain joins TRBV6-6 to TRBJ1-3; 7 nucleotides align to TRBD1. This CDR3 has 15 amino acids. Trimming at V came to 2 bases and at J to 3 bases, leaving 4 bases not matched to a gene. Germline V gives CDR1 MNHNY, CDR2 SVGAGI (reference sequence).

The sample holds one count of this clone. The V gene is TRBV6-1, the J gene TRBJ1-3; D possibly corresponds to TRBD1 (5 bases). Between the trimmed V and J ends, which lost 1 base and 1 base, there was a span of 8 bases. CDR1 and CDR2 (germline): MNHNS, SASEGT. The CDR3 has 15 residues. CDR3 protein: CASSEEQGSGNTIYF. Written as DNA, the CDR3 is TGTGCCAGCAGTGAAGAGCAGGGTTCTGGAAACACCATATATTTT.

The V gene is TRBV5-1, the J gene TRBJ2-1; 8 positions match TRBD2. V shed 3 bases, J shed 2 bases, and the junction held 10 bases outside the gene matches. CDR1 SGHRS and CDR2 YFSETQ come from the germline V gene. The CDR3 runs 17 residues. CDR3 DNA sequence: TGCGCCAGCAGCTCTACCCCGGGAGGGAACGCCTACAATGAGCAGTTCTTC. Its protein product is CASSSTPGGNAYNEQFF.

V usage is TRBV28 and J usage is TRBJ2-1; 13 bases agree with TRBD2. Trimming removed 7 bases from V and 6 bases from J; junction bases left unmatched: 6. Germline CDR1 reads MDHEN; CDR2 reads SYDVKM. This CDR3 has 15 residues. DNA of the CDR3: TGTGCCAGCACCTCAGGGACTAGCGGGGCCAATGAGCAGTTCTTC. Residues: CASTSGTSGANEQFF. Variable domain in full (rest from reference TRBV28 and TRBJ2-1): DVKVTQSSRYLVKRTGEKVFLECVQDMDHENMFWYRQDPGLGLRLIYFSYDVKMKEKGDIPEGYSVSREKKERFSLILESASTNQTSMYLCASTSGTSGANEQFFGPGTRLTVL.

This rearrangement joins TRBV5-1 to TRBJ1-3; TRBD1 matches 7 bases. Germline V lookup: CDR1 SGHRS, CDR2 YFSETQ. The CDR3 covers 17 residues. The V and J ends lost 5 bases and 0 bases, in that order; junction bases with no gene match: 11. The CDR3 spells CASRQSAGTVSGNTIYF. CDR3 nucleotides: TGCGCCAGCAGGCAAAGCGCCGGGACAGTCTCTGGAAACACCATATATTTT.

This chain uses TRBV5-1 with TRBJ1-3, with a possible D match to TRBD1 (5 bases). Deletions cut 4 bases from V and 1 base from J, with 6 bases between. This CDR3 is 13 amino acids long. Germline CDR1 and CDR2: SGHRS and YFSETQ. The CDR3, as DNA: TGCGCCAGCAGCGGGGGGTCTGGAAACACCATATATTTT. Translating gives CASSGGSGNTIYF.

The chain's CDR3 is CASSLGGVTDTQYF. The CDR3 DNA follows: TGTGCCAGCAGCTTAGGCGGGGTCACAGATACGCAGTATTTT. The V call is TRBV7-6, the J call TRBJ2-3; maybe TRBD2 (6 bases). CDR1 SGHVS and CDR2 FNYEAQ come from the germline V gene. With 1 base removed from V and 2 bases from J, the gap between germline ends came to 7 bases. This CDR3 spans 14 amino acids.

The chain is built from TRBV5-1 and TRBJ2-7, with 10 positions matching TRBD2. CDR3 length: 17 amino acids. In germline, CDR1 is SGHRS, CDR2 YFSETQ. V trimming: 0 bases; J trimming: 6 bases; junction bases outside the gene matches: 12. DNA of the CDR3: TGCGCCAGCAGCTTGGATCGGCTAGCGGGAGAGATGGGCGAGCAGTACTTC. Its protein product is CASSLDRLAGEMGEQYF.

This chain links TRBV28 with TRBJ2-1; 7 nucleotides agree with TRBD2. The CDR3 is made up of 16 amino acids. With 1 base clipped from V and 9 bases from J, the junction kept 12 bases outside the gene matches. Per the germline V gene, CDR1 is MDHEN and CDR2 is SYDVKM. CDR3 amino acids: CASSLLTGGARGEQFF. In DNA, the CDR3 is TGTGCCAGCAGTTTATTAACGGGAGGAGCCAGAGGTGAGCAGTTCTTC.

V usage is TRBV27 and J usage is TRBJ1-3; possibly TRBD1 for D (5 bases). The CDR3 loop spans 17 amino acids. V was cut by 0 bases and J by 2 bases, with 14 bases left in between. CDR1 is MNHEY, CDR2 SMNVEV, per germline (reference sequence). The CDR3 is CASSLSYPGYAGNTIYF. The CDR3 DNA reads TGTGCCAGCAGTTTATCGTACCCAGGGTATGCTGGAAACACCATATATTTT.

The chain recombines TRBV9 with TRBJ2-3, with D unclear. Germline loops: CDR1 SGDLS, CDR2 YYNGEE. The CDR3 covers 15 residues. Trimming cost V 0 bases and J 2 bases, with 10 bases left between them. CDR3 sequence (DNA): TGTGCCAGCAGCGTAGCGTCTACCCTCACAGATACGCAGTATTTT. Its protein product is CASSVASTLTDTQYF.

This chain connects TRBV5-1 to TRBJ1-1, with D unclear. Deletions cut 0 bases from V and 2 bases from J, with 11 bases between. This CDR3 region has 15 residues. In germline, CDR1 is SGHRS, CDR2 YFSETQ. As DNA, the CDR3 is TGCGCCAGCAGCTTGGAATCGGTAGCAAACACTGAAGCTTTCTTT. It encodes CASSLESVANTEAFF.